This T cell receptor (beta chain) was sequenced in a study of cytomegalovirus exposure and HLA in healthy donors. General observations from the study: Listed as cytomegalovirus-associated were approximately 160 TCR beta chains. The TCR clusters that emerged in the first cohort tended, a later analysis found, to co-occur in the approximately 130 validation repertoires. Many donors carried some public TCRs, although rarity characterized most TCR sequences. Diagnosis of cytomegalovirus status made by the classifier reportedly showed high specificity and sensitivity.

Per the germline V gene, CDR1 is MDHEN and CDR2 is SYDVKM. Trimming removed 5 bases from V and 5 bases from J; junction bases left unmatched: 14. The CDR3 has 16 amino acids. The table came from immunoSEQ multiplex PCR; TCRdb's copy has only in-frame clones and leaves some out. There are about 160,000 clones in the sample; approximately 90% occur only once, and about 3% lies in the top ten. Comment on this clone: The antigen is unknown.

The chain recombines TRBV28 with TRBJ1-2; TRBD1 agrees at 7 bases. The sequenced sample consisted of PBMCs. The sequence was collected from a man between 18 and 35 years old in good health and CMV-seronegative. The CDR3 bases are TGTGCCAGCAGTATCCAACAGGGGCCCAGGGGGTATGGCTACACCTTC. Amino acid sequence: CASSIQQGPRGYGYTF.